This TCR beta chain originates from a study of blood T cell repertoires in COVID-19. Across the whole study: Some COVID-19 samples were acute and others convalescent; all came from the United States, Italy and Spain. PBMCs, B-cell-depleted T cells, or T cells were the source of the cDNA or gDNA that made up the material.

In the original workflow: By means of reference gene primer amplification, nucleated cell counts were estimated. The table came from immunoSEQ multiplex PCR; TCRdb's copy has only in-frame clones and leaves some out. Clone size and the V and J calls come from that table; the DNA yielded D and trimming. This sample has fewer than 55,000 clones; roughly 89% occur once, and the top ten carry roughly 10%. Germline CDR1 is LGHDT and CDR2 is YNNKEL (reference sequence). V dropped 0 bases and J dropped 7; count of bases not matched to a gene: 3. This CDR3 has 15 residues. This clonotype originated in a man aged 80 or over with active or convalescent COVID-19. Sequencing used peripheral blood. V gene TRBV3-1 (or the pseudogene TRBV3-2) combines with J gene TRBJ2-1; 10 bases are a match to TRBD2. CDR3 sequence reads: CASSQDASGSNEQFF. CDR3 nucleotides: TGTGCCAGCAGCCAAGACGCTAGCGGGAGTAATGAGCAGTTCTTC.